This T cell receptor beta chain is drawn from a study of T cell responses to AZD1222 COVID-19 vaccine. Findings and limits, study-wide: Reports say nearly half of spike-specific TCRs go after unmutated variant regions. Along spike, vaccine-associated CD4 TCRs were found throughout, with dominance at 160-218 and 743-854. Two AZD1222 administrations were followed by greater Spike-specific TCR breadth and depth.

The germline V gene encodes CDR1 MNHEY and CDR2 SMNVEV (reference sequence). Trimming stripped 5 bases from V and 13 bases from J, with 20 bases between. The CDR3 consists of 14 residues. As regards this clone: Its antigen is undetermined.

Using immunoSEQ multiplex PCR, the repertoire was profiled, and TCRdb retains in-frame clones only, with some absent. This sample has about 150,000 clones, with roughly 94% found just once. The chain joins TRBV27 to TRBJ2-2, with D maybe TRBD1 (6 bases). The material was peripheral blood, obtained on day 0 of AZD1222 vaccination. This TCR was recovered from an adult in good health. The CDR3 DNA sequence: TGTGCCAGCAGTCCTAGGCCTACCCAGGGGAGGCTGTTTTTT. This translates into CASSPRPTQGRLFF.